This entry concerns a single T cell receptor beta chain. The data were obtained in a study of shared clonotypes between healthy human individuals. The method was immunoSEQ multiplex PCR; TCRdb's version includes in-frame clones alone and lacks a portion of them. The sample lists around 940,000 clones, approximately 80% occurring once. V lost 2 bases to trimming and J lost 4 bases, with 8 bases between them. This CDR3 has 14 residues. Germline CDR1 is SGHAT and CDR2 is FQDESV (reference sequence). Input material: memory CD4+ T cells sorted from blood. Subset specified: CD45RA-negative fraction. The chain joins TRBV11-1 to TRBJ2-2; perhaps TRBD1 as D (5 bases). The TCR originated in a man between 18 and 29 years old in good health. The chain's CDR3 is CASSLKGPTGELFF. The DNA for the CDR3 is TGTGCCAGCAGCTTAAAGGGGCCCACCGGGGAGCTGTTTTTT. Looking up the rest from reference TRBV11-1 and TRBJ2-2 gives the full variable domain: EAEVAQSPRYKITEKSQAVAFWCDPISGHATLYWYRQILGQGPELLVQFQDESVVDDSQLPKDRFSAERLKGVDSTLKIQPAELGDSAMYLCASSLKGPTGELFFGEGSRLTVL.